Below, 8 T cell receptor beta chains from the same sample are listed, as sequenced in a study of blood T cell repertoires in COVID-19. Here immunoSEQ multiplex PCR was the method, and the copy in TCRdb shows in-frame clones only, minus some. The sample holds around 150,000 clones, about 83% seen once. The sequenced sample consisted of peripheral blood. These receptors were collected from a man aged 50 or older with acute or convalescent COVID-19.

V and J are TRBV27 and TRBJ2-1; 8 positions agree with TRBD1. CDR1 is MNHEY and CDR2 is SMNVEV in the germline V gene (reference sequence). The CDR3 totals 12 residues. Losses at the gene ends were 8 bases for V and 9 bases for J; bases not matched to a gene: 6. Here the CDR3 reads CASPDRVFEQFF. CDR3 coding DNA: TGTGCCAGCCCGGACAGGGTCTTTGAGCAGTTCTTC.

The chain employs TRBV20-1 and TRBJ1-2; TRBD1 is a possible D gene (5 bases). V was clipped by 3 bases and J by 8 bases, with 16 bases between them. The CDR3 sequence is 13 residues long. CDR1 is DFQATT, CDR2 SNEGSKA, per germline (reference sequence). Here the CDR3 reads CSASEAHRGGYTF. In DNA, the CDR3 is TGCAGTGCTAGTGAGGCCCACCGGGGGGGCTACACCTTC.

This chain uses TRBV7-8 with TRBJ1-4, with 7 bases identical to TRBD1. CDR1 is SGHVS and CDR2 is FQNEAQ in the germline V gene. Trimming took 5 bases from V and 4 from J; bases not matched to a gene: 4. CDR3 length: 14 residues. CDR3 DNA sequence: TGTGCCAGCAGCCCGGACAGGCTTAATGAAAAACTGTTTTTT. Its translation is CASSPDRLNEKLFF.

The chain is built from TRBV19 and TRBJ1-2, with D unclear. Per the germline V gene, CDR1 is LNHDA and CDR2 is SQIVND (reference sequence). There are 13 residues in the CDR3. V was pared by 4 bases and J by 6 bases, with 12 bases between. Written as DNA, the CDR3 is TGTGCCAGTAGTAAGGCGGCGGAGGATGGCTACACCTTC. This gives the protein CASSKAAEDGYTF.

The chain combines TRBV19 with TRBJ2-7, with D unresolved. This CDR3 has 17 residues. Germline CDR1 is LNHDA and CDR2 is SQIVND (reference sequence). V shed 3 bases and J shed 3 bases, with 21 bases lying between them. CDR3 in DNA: TGTGCCAGTAGTATTGCCCCCTCCTTGGCCACCGACTACGAGCAGTACTTC. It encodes CASSIAPSLATDYEQYF. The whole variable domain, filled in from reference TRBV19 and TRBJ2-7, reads DGGITQSPKYLFRKEGQNVTLSCEQNLNHDAMYWYRQDPGQGLRLIYYSQIVNDFQKGDIAEGYSVSREKKESFPLTVTSAQKNPTAFYLCASSIAPSLATDYEQYFGPGTRLTVT.

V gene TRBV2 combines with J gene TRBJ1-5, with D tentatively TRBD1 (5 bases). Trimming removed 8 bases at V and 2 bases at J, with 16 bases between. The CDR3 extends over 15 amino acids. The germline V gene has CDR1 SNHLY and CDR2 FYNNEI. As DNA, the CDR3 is TGTGCCAGCGCCAGGGATGAATACGGCAATCAGCCCCAGCATTTT. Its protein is CASARDEYGNQPQHF.

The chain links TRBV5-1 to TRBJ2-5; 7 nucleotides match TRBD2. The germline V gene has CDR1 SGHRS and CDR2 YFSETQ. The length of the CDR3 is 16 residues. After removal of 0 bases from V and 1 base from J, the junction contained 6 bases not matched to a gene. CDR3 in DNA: TGCGCCAGCAGCTTGGTTCGGGGGGTATCCCAAGAGACCCAGTACTTC. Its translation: CASSLVRGVSQETQYF.

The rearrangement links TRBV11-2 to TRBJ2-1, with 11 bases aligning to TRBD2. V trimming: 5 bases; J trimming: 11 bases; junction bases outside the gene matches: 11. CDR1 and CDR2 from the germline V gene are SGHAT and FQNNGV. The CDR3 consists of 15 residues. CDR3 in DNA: TGTGCCAGCAGCCAAAACCGGGCTAGCGGGGGGAAGCAGTTCTTC. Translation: CASSQNRASGGKQFF.